This TCR beta chain was recorded in a study of blood T cells in healthy people across ages. The use of a sample-barcoded 5' primer and a J-beta primer mix characterized a second PCR of about 7 to 12 cycles. TCRdb reprocessed the 5' RACE reads with MiXCR, giving one entry per CDR3 protein. The repertoire holds approximately 1,100,000 distinct CDR3 sequences, with 40% to 55% as singletons. CDR1 and CDR2 (germline): MDHEN, SYDVKM. CDR3 length equals 14 residues. Details on this clonotype: The junction departs from the called germline gene at one end, perhaps through a read error.

The sequence came from a woman aged 55-70 years in good health. This chain joins TRBV28 and TRBJ1-2; D uncertain. The sample consisted of blood. DNA for the CDR3: TGTGCCGGCAGTTTACAGATCGGGAAATATGGCTACACCTTC. This gives the protein CAGSLQIGKYGYTF.